These 26 T cell receptor beta chains share one sample of origin, sequenced in a study of T cell responses to AZD1222 COVID-19 vaccine. Method: immunoSEQ multiplex PCR; TCRdb's copy keeps in-frame clones and lacks some. The data contain more than 75,000 clones, about four fifths of them singletons. Source: peripheral blood, taken 28 days after the second AZD1222 dose. The source is an adult who received the AZD1222 COVID-19 vaccine.

This chain joins TRBV7-2 and TRBJ2-3; weak D call: TRBD1 (5 bases). V was shortened by 4 bases and J by 1 base, with 21 bases between the two germline ends. The germline V gene has CDR1 SGHTA and CDR2 FQGNSA. The CDR3 consists of 18 residues. The CDR3 DNA follows: TGTGCCAGCAGCTCCTACTATAGAACAGGTGCACGCACAGATACGCAGTATTTT. It translates to CASSSYYRTGARTDTQYF.

This clone showed up just a few times. This chain joins TRBV27 and TRBJ2-1; TRBD1 or TRBD2 may be the D gene (6 bases each). The length of the CDR3 is 13 residues. Trimming removed 7 bases from V and 6 bases from J, with 13 bases in between. CDR1 is MNHEY and CDR2 is SMNVEV in the germline V gene (reference sequence). CDR3 amino acids: CASIQQGGNEQFF. CDR3 nucleotides: TGTGCCAGCATCCAACAGGGAGGCAATGAGCAGTTCTTC.

DNA of the CDR3: TGTGCCAGCAGTTACGTCAGGTCCCGGACTCTGGGGGCCAACGTCCTGACTTTC. This sequence encodes CASSYVRSRTLGANVLTF. This chain uses TRBV6-2 or TRBV6-3 with TRBJ2-6, with D possibly TRBD2 on 5 matching bases. Germline V gene sequence: CDR1 MNHEY, CDR2 SVGEGT. The CDR3 runs 18 residues. The V end lost 2 bases, the J end lost 4 bases, and 18 bases lay between the germline ends.

V and J are TRBV28 and TRBJ2-7; 12 bases match TRBD2. V was pared by 4 bases and J by 2 bases, with 6 bases of the junction left unmatched. Germline values: CDR1 MDHEN, CDR2 SYDVKM. CDR3 length: 16 amino acids. The CDR3 nucleotides are TGTGCCAGCAGTTCAGGGACTAGCGGGTTACCCTACGAGCAGTACTTC. This translates into CASSSGTSGLPYEQYF.

This chain links TRBV20-1 with TRBJ1-2, with D perhaps matching TRBD1 (6 bases). This CDR3 contains 11 residues. The germline gives CDR1 DFQATT, CDR2 SNEGSKA (reference sequence). CDR3 protein: CSTDSPYGYTF. CDR3 DNA sequence: TGCAGCACGGACAGCCCCTATGGCTACACCTTC.

The chain carries TRBV19 and TRBJ2-3, with D possibly called TRBD1 or TRBD2 (5 bases each). The CDR3 covers 13 residues. CDR1 LNHDA and CDR2 SQIVND come from the germline V gene (reference sequence). Trimming took 2 bases from V and 3 from J, leaving 6 bases between them. CDR3 loop: CASSIWGTDTQYF. For the CDR3, the DNA is TGTGCCAGTAGTATATGGGGGACAGATACGCAGTATTTT.

V is TRBV19 and J is TRBJ2-7; 7 positions match TRBD1. There are 15 residues in the CDR3. With V trimmed by 2 bases and J by 6 bases, 10 bases remained unmatched. Germline CDR1 LNHDA, CDR2 SQIVND (reference sequence). In nucleotides, the CDR3 is TGTGCCAGTAGTATATCGGACAGGTTGCCCGTCGAGCAGTACTTC. Translating gives CASSISDRLPVEQYF.

This clone appeared a single time. The chain has TRBV7-3 and TRBJ2-1; TRBD1 is a possible D gene (6 bases). The CDR3 spans 16 residues. V lost 5 bases to trimming and J lost 2 bases, with 16 bases between them. Germline assignment: CDR1 SGHTA and CDR2 FQGTGA. The CDR3 protein is CASSRELGATYNEQFF. The CDR3 region has the DNA TGTGCCAGCAGCAGAGAGTTGGGGGCAACCTACAATGAGCAGTTCTTC.

The CDR3 nucleotides read TGCGCCAGCAGTATCACCGGGGAGCTGTTTTTT. Amino acids: CASSITGELFF. The J gene is TRBJ2-2, the V gene TRBV10-2; D gene ambiguous. The CDR3 sequence is 11 residues long. V lost 5 bases, J lost 4 bases, and 2 bases lay in between. In germline, CDR1 is WSHSY, CDR2 SAAADI.

The rearrangement links TRBV3-1 (or the pseudogene TRBV3-2) to TRBJ2-7; TRBD2 matches at 9 bases. Germline CDR1 is LGHDT and CDR2 is YNNKEL (reference sequence). This CDR3 is 16 amino acids long. Unmatched junction bases numbered 8, after V lost 1 base and J lost 4 bases. CDR3 sequence (DNA): TGTGCCAGCAGCCAAGCCCCTAGCGGGACTTTTTACGAGCAGTACTTC. Translated, it gives CASSQAPSGTFYEQYF.

The chain recombines TRBV6-6 with TRBJ1-3; D remains unclear. Trimming took off 6 bases at V and 3 bases at J, with 18 bases between the two ends. The germline CDR1 and CDR2 sequences are MNHNY and SVGAGI (reference sequence). The CDR3 spans 16 residues. The CDR3 is CASSLGPPRDGNTIYF. The CDR3, as DNA: TGTGCCAGCAGCCTAGGACCCCCACGGGATGGAAACACCATATATTTT.

The CDR3 here is CATSPHRRSGRNEQFF. The CDR3 DNA is TGTGCCACCAGCCCCCACCGGCGTAGCGGGAGGAATGAGCAGTTCTTC. The genes are TRBV15 and TRBJ2-1, with 10 positions matching TRBD2. The germline V gene encodes CDR1 LNHNV and CDR2 YYDKDF (reference sequence). With 5 bases clipped from V and 7 bases from J, the junction kept 11 bases outside the gene matches. This CDR3 is built from 16 residues.

The J gene is TRBJ2-1, the V gene TRBV19; the D gene is possibly TRBD1 (5 bases). CDR1 is LNHDA, CDR2 SQIVND, per germline (reference sequence). This CDR3 has 12 amino acids. V was cut by 5 bases and J by 8 bases, with 10 bases left in between. CDR3 bases: TGTGCCAGTAGTCCAGGGATGGATGAGCAGTTCTTC. Its translation is CASSPGMDEQFF.

J is TRBJ1-2 and V is TRBV7-8, with 7 bases lining up with TRBD1. The CDR3 is made up of 15 amino acids. The ends lost 5 bases at V and 0 bases at J; junction bases unmatched: 6. Germline V CDR1 and CDR2: SGHVS, FQNEAQ. The chain's CDR3 is CASSPGTETNYGYTF. The CDR3 region has the DNA TGTGCCAGCAGCCCCGGGACAGAGACTAACTATGGCTACACCTTC.

In its sample, this clone was seen a few times. The chain links TRBV29-1 to TRBJ1-4; D may be TRBD1 (6 bases). The CDR3 consists of 13 residues. CDR1 and CDR2 (germline): SQVTM, ANQGSEA. V was shortened by 7 bases and J by 5 bases, with 14 bases between the two germline ends. The DNA of the CDR3 is TGCAGCGGGCAACGGGGGACAAATGAAAAACTGTTTTTT. Its translation: CSGQRGTNEKLFF.

This chain uses TRBV5-8 with TRBJ1-5; D gene uncertain. V lost 4 bases and J lost 3, with 20 bases in between. Germline V gene data show CDR1 as SGHTS and CDR2 as YDEGEE. CDR3 length: 17 amino acids. The CDR3 region has the DNA TGTGCCAGCAGCCTCCTGCGGAGAGGAAAAATCAATCAGCCCCAGCATTTT. It yields the protein CASSLLRRGKINQPQHF.

This clone appeared once. V gene TRBV27 combines with J gene TRBJ1-1; 8 bases are a match to TRBD1. Germline V gene sequence: CDR1 MNHEY, CDR2 SMNVEV (reference sequence). This CDR3 region has 13 residues. V gave up 6 bases and J gave up 2 bases; unmatched junction bases: 2. The CDR3 coding sequence is TGTGCCAGCAGGACAGGGGAAAACACTGAAGCTTTCTTT. Residues: CASRTGENTEAFF.

V and J are TRBV29-1 and TRBJ1-1, with TRBD1 matching 7 bases. CDR3 length equals 13 residues. CDR1 and CDR2 from the germline V gene are SQVTM and ANQGSEA. The trim removed 4 bases at V and 5 bases at J, leaving 7 bases unmatched. The CDR3 coding sequence is TGCAGCGTTGGAAGGGGGCAGGGGACTGAAGCTTTCTTT. This gives the protein CSVGRGQGTEAFF.

The chain is built from TRBV28 and TRBJ2-1; D possibly matches TRBD1 or TRBD2 (6 bases each). The V gene's germline CDR1 is MDHEN and CDR2 SYDVKM. CDR3 length equals 15 residues. Between the trimmed V and J ends, which lost 7 bases and 4 bases, there was a span of 17 bases. CDR3 DNA sequence: TGTGCCAGCATGCCGGGGGCAGCAAAATACAATGAGCAGTTCTTC. Translating it yields CASMPGAAKYNEQFF.

This chain connects TRBV5-1 to TRBJ1-3; D unresolved. Germline lookup yields CDR1 SGHRS and CDR2 YFSETQ. This CDR3 contains 13 residues. Trimming took off 7 bases at V and 1 base at J, with 9 bases between the two ends. CDR3 in amino acids: CASGPESGNTIYF. CDR3 in DNA: TGCGCCAGCGGCCCGGAGTCTGGAAACACCATATATTTT. Supplemented by reference TRBV5-1 and TRBJ1-3, the full variable domain reads KAGVTQTPRYLIKTRGQQVTLSCSPISGHRSVSWYQQTPGQGLQFLFEYFSETQRNKGNFPGRFSGRQFSNSRSEMNVSTLELGDSALYLCASGPESGNTIYFGEGSWLTVV.

The V call is TRBV7-2, the J call TRBJ2-5; 7 bases line up with TRBD2. The CDR3 contains 15 residues. V was clipped by 5 bases and J by 3 bases; unmatched bases: 9. CDR1 is SGHTA, CDR2 FQGNSA, per germline. Written as DNA, the CDR3 is TGTGCCAGCAGCCCCCGGGGGGTAGGGGAAGAGACCCAGTACTTC. Encoded protein: CASSPRGVGEETQYF.

The J gene is TRBJ1-1, the V gene TRBV6-2 or TRBV6-3; tentative D call: TRBD1 (6 bases). From germline, CDR1 is MNHEY and CDR2 SVGEGT. Trimming shortened V by 0 bases and J by 3 bases, and 14 bases separated the two germline ends. This CDR3 is built from 16 residues. DNA of the CDR3: TGTGCCAGCAGTTACTCGAGGGGGTTGGCCGACACTGAAGCTTTCTTT. Translation: CASSYSRGLADTEAFF.

J is TRBJ2-7 and V is TRBV28, with 8 bases aligning to TRBD1. Germline CDR1 is MDHEN and CDR2 is SYDVKM. Trimming removed 5 bases from V and 0 bases from J; junction bases left unmatched: 9. The CDR3 totals 16 residues. In DNA form, the CDR3 reads TGTGCCAGCAGTCTACCGGGACAGGTAACCTCCTACGAGCAGTACTTC. Translated, it gives CASSLPGQVTSYEQYF.

The CDR3 nucleotides are TGTGCCAGCAGTTACTCGATCAGTTCCCTTCCCCAAGAGACCCAGTACTTC. Translating it yields CASSYSISSLPQETQYF. The chain carries TRBV6-2 or TRBV6-3 and TRBJ2-5; D not certain. Trimming took off 0 bases at V and 1 base at J, with 15 bases between the two ends. Germline lookup yields CDR1 MNHEY and CDR2 SVGEGT. The length of the CDR3 is 17 residues.

V is TRBV2 and J is TRBJ2-6; D remains unclear. In germline, CDR1 is SNHLY, CDR2 FYNNEI. This CDR3 has 16 amino acids. V lost 6 bases and J lost 0, with 12 bases in between. Here the CDR3 reads CASSDIFFSGANVLTF. The CDR3 DNA is TGTGCCAGCAGCGACATCTTCTTCTCTGGGGCCAACGTCCTGACTTTC.

The gene calls are TRBV6-5 and TRBJ2-1; D is uncertain. The germline V and J ends were trimmed by 2 bases and 6 bases, with 11 bases remaining between them. The CDR3 spans 14 residues. The germline CDR1 and CDR2 sequences are MNHEY and SVGAGI. CDR3 bases: TGTGCCAGCAGTTACGACCCGAAGGCCAATGAGCAGTTCTTC. It codes for CASSYDPKANEQFF.